The rows below give T cell receptor beta chains drawn from one sample of a study of T cell responses to AZD1222 COVID-19 vaccine. Sequenced by immunoSEQ multiplex PCR; TCRdb stores in-frame clones only, minus some. The data contain roughly 120,000 clones, roughly 84% of them singletons. Sequences were derived from peripheral blood, sampled on day 0 of AZD1222 vaccination. These receptors all stem from an adult in good health. Both conserved end residues are part of each CDR3. Each record gives: V gene, J gene, CDR3 protein.

v_call: TRBV7-8
j_call: TRBJ1-2
cdr3_aa: CASSFGSNYGYTF

v_call: TRBV7-8
j_call: TRBJ2-5
cdr3_aa: CASSSPLVGGARETQYF

v_call: TRBV7-9
j_call: TRBJ2-7
cdr3_aa: CASSPGGEQYF

v_call: TRBV7-9
j_call: TRBJ1-1
cdr3_aa: CASSLVEGGITEAFF

v_call: TRBV12-3/TRBV12-4
j_call: TRBJ1-5
cdr3_aa: CASSPGEGQPQHF

v_call: TRBV12-3/TRBV12-4
j_call: TRBJ1-3
cdr3_aa: CASTSFSGNTIYF

v_call: TRBV2
j_call: TRBJ1-2
cdr3_aa: CASRLQGTWGYTF

v_call: TRBV7-9
j_call: TRBJ2-3
cdr3_aa: CASSSLLGVSTDTQYF

v_call: TRBV24-1
j_call: TRBJ2-2
cdr3_aa: CATSAHKGIGELFF

v_call: TRBV6-5
j_call: TRBJ2-7
cdr3_aa: CASQTGVGYEQYF

v_call: TRBV29-1
j_call: TRBJ2-3
cdr3_aa: CSVAQDSFTDTQYF

v_call: TRBV4-1
j_call: TRBJ1-4
cdr3_aa: CASSPQGGNEKLFF

v_call: TRBV19
j_call: TRBJ2-5
cdr3_aa: CASSREGASGETQYF

v_call: TRBV5-1
j_call: TRBJ2-5
cdr3_aa: CASNSGGPVGETQYF

v_call: TRBV21-1
j_call: TRBJ1-2
cdr3_aa: CASSKGGSKDRDRGYGYTF

v_call: TRBV6-5
j_call: TRBJ2-1
cdr3_aa: CASRLLASSYNEQFF

v_call: TRBV10-3
j_call: TRBJ2-5
cdr3_aa: CAISEPLDGQETQYF

v_call: TRBV7-9
j_call: TRBJ2-7
cdr3_aa: CASSRGGVYEQYF

v_call: TRBV7-8
j_call: TRBJ2-7
cdr3_aa: CASSTDLSGYEQYF

v_call: TRBV6-5
j_call: TRBJ1-1
cdr3_aa: CASTPPGRLNTEAFF

v_call: TRBV6-1
j_call: TRBJ2-7
cdr3_aa: CASSDRDRGLYEQYF

v_call: TRBV5-1
j_call: TRBJ2-3
cdr3_aa: CASSLNGPQQDTQYF

v_call: TRBV6-9
j_call: TRBJ2-1
cdr3_aa: CASSYSQPRPGNEQFF

v_call: TRBV7-9
j_call: TRBJ2-3
cdr3_aa: CASSFNRWNGTTSTDTQYF

v_call: TRBV27
j_call: TRBJ2-7
cdr3_aa: CASSALTGSYEQYF

v_call: TRBV5-1
j_call: TRBJ2-7
cdr3_aa: CASRGQGFYEQYF

v_call: TRBV5-1
j_call: TRBJ1-3
cdr3_aa: CASRPSPGGPGNTIYF

v_call: TRBV7-2
j_call: TRBJ2-1
cdr3_aa: CASSLSGGFNEQFF

v_call: TRBV29-1
j_call: TRBJ1-2
cdr3_aa: CSVRPRQAYDYGYTF

v_call: TRBV5-6
j_call: TRBJ2-2
cdr3_aa: CASSPRPGGAGELFF

v_call: TRBV3-1/TRBV3-2
j_call: TRBJ1-4
cdr3_aa: CASSQGVGSTNEKLFF

v_call: TRBV7-9
j_call: TRBJ2-2
cdr3_aa: CASSAGTLKGLFF

v_call: TRBV21-1
j_call: TRBJ2-7
cdr3_aa: CASSKALGGELEQYF

v_call: TRBV9
j_call: TRBJ1-6
cdr3_aa: CASSSRLDSGALHF

v_call: TRBV10-3
j_call: TRBJ2-7
cdr3_aa: CAISEWGRGGPSYEQYF

v_call: TRBV5-1
j_call: TRBJ1-5
cdr3_aa: CASSTDVNQPQHF

v_call: TRBV18
j_call: TRBJ1-5
cdr3_aa: CASSPKPVDIQPQHF

v_call: TRBV12-5
j_call: TRBJ2-7
cdr3_aa: CASGLGPEVFKQYF

v_call: TRBV5-5
j_call: TRBJ1-1
cdr3_aa: CASSATGGAGNTEAFF

v_call: TRBV5-1
j_call: TRBJ2-7
cdr3_aa: CASSPGGYEQYF

v_call: TRBV4-1
j_call: TRBJ1-2
cdr3_aa: CASSQEVDRGGYGYTF

v_call: TRBV2
j_call: TRBJ2-1
cdr3_aa: CASSASGGYNEQFF

v_call: TRBV4-2
j_call: TRBJ2-1
cdr3_aa: CASNTVAGGYNEQFF

v_call: TRBV6-1
j_call: TRBJ1-1
cdr3_aa: CASSERFGGEAEAFF

v_call: TRBV6-2/TRBV6-3
j_call: TRBJ2-5
cdr3_aa: CASSYSSGKETQYF

v_call: TRBV29-1
j_call: TRBJ1-1
cdr3_aa: CSAVPRLDTEAFF

v_call: TRBV27
j_call: TRBJ1-1
cdr3_aa: CASILQNEAFF

v_call: TRBV12-3/TRBV12-4
j_call: TRBJ2-2
cdr3_aa: CASSLGYTGELFF

v_call: TRBV7-9
j_call: TRBJ1-3
cdr3_aa: CASSLSGAGNTIYF

v_call: TRBV28
j_call: TRBJ1-1
cdr3_aa: CASSYRRYTEAFF

v_call: TRBV29-1
j_call: TRBJ2-5
cdr3_aa: CSATLGLQETQYF

v_call: TRBV5-6
j_call: TRBJ1-2
cdr3_aa: CASSLGGNYGYTF

v_call: TRBV7-9
j_call: TRBJ2-7
cdr3_aa: CASSSERGSSYEQYF

v_call: TRBV5-1
j_call: TRBJ2-7
cdr3_aa: CASSRMGYEQYF